This T cell receptor (beta chain) was identified during a study of T cells in Graves' hyperthyroidism and ophthalmopathy. This clonotype was counted many times. CDR1 SGHAT and CDR2 FQNNGV come from the germline V gene. The CDR3 sequence is 14 residues long. V was pared by 4 bases and J by 7 bases, with 14 bases between. What was amplified from RNA transcripts were TCR beta CDR3 regions. Carried out on the TCR CDR3, a first-round RT-PCR used the HTBI primer set. TCRdb passed the multiplex PCR reads through MiXCR, listing each CDR3 protein once. The sample contains 340,000 or so distinct CDR3 sequences, about 15% of which appear only once.

What was sequenced was blood. This clonotype was sampled from a man aged 30 to 45 with Graves' hyperthyroidism. This sequence joins TRBV11-2 and TRBJ2-1; the D call may be TRBD1 or TRBD2 (5 bases each). CDR3 loop: CASSSRDHQNEQFF. The DNA of the CDR3 is TGTGCCAGCAGCTCCCGGGACCACCAGAATGAGCAGTTCTTC.